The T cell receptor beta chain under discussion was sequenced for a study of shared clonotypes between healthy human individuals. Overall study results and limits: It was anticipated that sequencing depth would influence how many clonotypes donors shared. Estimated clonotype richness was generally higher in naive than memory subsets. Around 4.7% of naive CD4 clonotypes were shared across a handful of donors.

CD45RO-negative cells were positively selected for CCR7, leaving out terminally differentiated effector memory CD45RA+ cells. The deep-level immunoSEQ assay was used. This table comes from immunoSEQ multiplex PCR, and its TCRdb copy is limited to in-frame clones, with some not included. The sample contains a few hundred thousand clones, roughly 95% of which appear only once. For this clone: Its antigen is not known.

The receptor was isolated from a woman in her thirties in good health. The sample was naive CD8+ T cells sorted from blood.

CDR3 amino acids: CASSLTESSYEQYF. In DNA form, the CDR3 reads TGTGCCAGCAGTTTAACAGAGAGCTCCTACGAGCAGTACTTC. J is TRBJ2-7 and V is TRBV2; D is uncertain. The CDR3 has 14 residues. The V gene lost 5 bases and the J gene lost 0 bases, with 11 bases spanning the gap. Per the germline V gene, CDR1 is SNHLY and CDR2 is FYNNEI.